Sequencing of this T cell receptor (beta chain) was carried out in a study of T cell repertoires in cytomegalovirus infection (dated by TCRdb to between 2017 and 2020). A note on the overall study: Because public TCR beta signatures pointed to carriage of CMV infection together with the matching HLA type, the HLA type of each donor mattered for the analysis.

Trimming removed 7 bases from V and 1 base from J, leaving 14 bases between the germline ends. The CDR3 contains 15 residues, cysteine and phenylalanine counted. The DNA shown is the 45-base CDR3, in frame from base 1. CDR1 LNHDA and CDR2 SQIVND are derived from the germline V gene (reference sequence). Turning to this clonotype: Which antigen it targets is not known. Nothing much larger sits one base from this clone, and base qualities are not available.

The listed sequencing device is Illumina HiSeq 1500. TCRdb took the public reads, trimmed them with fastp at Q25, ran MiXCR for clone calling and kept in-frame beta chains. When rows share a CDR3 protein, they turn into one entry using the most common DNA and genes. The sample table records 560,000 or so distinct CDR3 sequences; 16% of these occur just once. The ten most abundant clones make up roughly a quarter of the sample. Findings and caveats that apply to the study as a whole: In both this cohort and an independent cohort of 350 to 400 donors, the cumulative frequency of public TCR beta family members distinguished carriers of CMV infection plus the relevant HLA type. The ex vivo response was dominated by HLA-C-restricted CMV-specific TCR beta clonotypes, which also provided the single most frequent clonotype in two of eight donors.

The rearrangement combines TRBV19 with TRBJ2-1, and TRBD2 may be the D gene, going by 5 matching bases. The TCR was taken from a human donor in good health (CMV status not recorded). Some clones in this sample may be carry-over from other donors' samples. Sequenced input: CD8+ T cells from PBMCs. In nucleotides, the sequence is TGTGCCAGTACCCCAGGACTGGAATCCTACAATGAGCAGTTCTTC. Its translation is CASTPGLESYNEQFF.